The rows below give T cell receptor beta chains drawn from one sample of a study of blood T cell repertoires in COVID-19. Using immunoSEQ multiplex PCR, the repertoire was profiled, and TCRdb retains in-frame clones only, with some absent. This sample carries over 250,000 clones, around 86% of them seen once, and the ten largest clones take approximately 2%. The sequenced sample consisted of peripheral blood. These receptors were taken from a man aged 50 or older with acute or convalescent COVID-19. The CDR3 runs from the conserved cysteine through the conserved F or W. Each record gives: D gene, V gene, CDR3 length, J gene, clone size, CDR3 protein, CDR3 DNA. A D gene is named only where the DNA matches it firmly. The size of a clone is reported for some rows only, either as once, few or many, or as a class for expanded clones.

-	TRBV5-1	14	TRBJ1-5	-	CASSPGVGNQPQHF	TGCGCCAGCAGCCCAGGGGTTGGCAATCAGCCCCAGCATTTT
-	TRBV4-2	15	TRBJ2-7	-	CASSQELILSYEQYF	TGTGCCAGCAGCCAAGAACTAATCCTTTCCTACGAGCAGTACTTC
TRBD1	TRBV7-8	13	TRBJ2-7	-	CASSPDRAYEQYF	TGTGCCAGCAGCCCCGACAGGGCCTACGAGCAGTACTTC
-	TRBV30	12	TRBJ2-1	-	CAQMSSYNEQFF	TGTGCCCAAATGAGCTCCTACAATGAGCAGTTCTTC
TRBD1	TRBV30	13	TRBJ2-5	-	CAWSVTGEETQYF	TGTGCCTGGAGTGTCACAGGGGAAGAGACCCAGTACTTC
-	TRBV19	15	TRBJ2-5	once	CATSSPRGGQETQYF	TGTGCCACCAGTAGCCCCCGGGGAGGCCAAGAGACCCAGTACTTC
TRBD2	TRBV27	17	TRBJ2-3	-	CASSSFPSGGPPDTQYF	TGTGCCAGCAGTTCCTTCCCTAGCGGGGGGCCCCCAGATACGCAGTATTTT
TRBD2	TRBV5-4	16	TRBJ2-1	once	CASSRPPSGTYNEQFF	TGTGCCAGCAGCCGTCCCCCTAGCGGGACCTACAATGAGCAGTTCTTC
-	TRBV6-1	15	TRBJ2-7	-	CASSEAGGLVYEQYF	TGTGCCAGCAGTGAAGCGGGGGGACTCGTCTACGAGCAGTACTTC
-	TRBV7-3	14	TRBJ2-1	-	CASSLMGANNEQFF	TGTGCCAGCAGCTTAATGGGGGCGAACAATGAGCAGTTCTTC
-	TRBV2	17	TRBJ1-5	once	CASSEREPQEGNQPQHF	TGTGCCAGCAGTGAAAGGGAGCCGCAGGAGGGCAATCAGCCCCAGCATTTT